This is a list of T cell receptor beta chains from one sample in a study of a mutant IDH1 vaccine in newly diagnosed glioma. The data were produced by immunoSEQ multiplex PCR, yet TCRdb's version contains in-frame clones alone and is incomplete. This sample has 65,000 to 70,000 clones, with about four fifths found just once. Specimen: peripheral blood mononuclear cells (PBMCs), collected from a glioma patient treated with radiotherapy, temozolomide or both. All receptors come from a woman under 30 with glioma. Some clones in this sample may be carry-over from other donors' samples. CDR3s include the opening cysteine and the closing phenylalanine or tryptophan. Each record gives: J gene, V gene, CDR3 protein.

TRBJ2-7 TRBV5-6 CASSLLGVIDEQYF
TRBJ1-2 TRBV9 CASSVGPGQGYLGTF
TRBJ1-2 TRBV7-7 CASSPRLGSGGYTF
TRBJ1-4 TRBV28 CASSSPWEKLFF
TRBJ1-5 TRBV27 CASSPGSGNQPQHF
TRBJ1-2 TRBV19 CASSVGQGYGYTF
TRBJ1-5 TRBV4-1 CASSQDRGNQPQHF
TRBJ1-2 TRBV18 CASSVGTGANYGYTF
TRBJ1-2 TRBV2 CASSYTGGSSYGYTF
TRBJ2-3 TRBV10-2 CASSSDSGRVPDTQYF
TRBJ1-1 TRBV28 CASSFLRALNTEAFF
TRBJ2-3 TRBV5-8 CASSLGYGGREDTQYF
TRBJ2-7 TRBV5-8 CASSFRTGSSYEQYF
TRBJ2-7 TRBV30 CAWHEGASYEQYF
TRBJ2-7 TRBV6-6 CASSLGRGLGQYF
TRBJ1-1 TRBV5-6 CASSPAGAGGAEAFF
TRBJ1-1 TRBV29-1 CSVEARAAEAFF
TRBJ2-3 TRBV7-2 CASSLGQPSTDTQYF
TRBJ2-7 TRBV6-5 CASSPSGGPREQYF
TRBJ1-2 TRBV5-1 CASSVPAGTYGYTF
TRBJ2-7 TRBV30 CAWSNGRDYEQYF
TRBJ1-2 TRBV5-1 CASSLGGDGYTF
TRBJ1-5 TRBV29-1 CSVQIGVNSNQPQHF
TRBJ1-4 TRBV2 CASIRVLGEKLFF
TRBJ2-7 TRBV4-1 CASSPRTGASYEQYF
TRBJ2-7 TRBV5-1 CASSSGTVEQYF
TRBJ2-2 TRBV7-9 CASSFGGELFF
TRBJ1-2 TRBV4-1 CASNSGGADGYTF
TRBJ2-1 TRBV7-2 CASSLAGGPANEQFF
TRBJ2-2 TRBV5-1 CASSPDGGPPLFF
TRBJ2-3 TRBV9 CASSVGTDTQYF
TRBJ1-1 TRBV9 CASSGITRGNTEAFF
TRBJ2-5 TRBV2 CATSSGTGTETQYF
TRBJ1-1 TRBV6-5 CASSSGQGAGNTEAFF
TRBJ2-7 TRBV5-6 CASSKGLPYEQYF
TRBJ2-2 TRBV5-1 CASSWGLTANTGELFF
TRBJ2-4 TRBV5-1 CASSTGQGEVKNIQYF
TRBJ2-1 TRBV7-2 CASSLESYNEQFF
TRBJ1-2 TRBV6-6 CASSLTENYGYTF
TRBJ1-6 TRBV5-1 CASSLDRANSPLHF
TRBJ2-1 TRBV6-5 CASSYVAGPYNEQFF
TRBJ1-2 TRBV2 CASSGLGYGYTF
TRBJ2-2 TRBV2 CASSGGLAGPTGELFF
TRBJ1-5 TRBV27 CASSIGQGNQPQHF
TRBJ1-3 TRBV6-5 CASITGAGNTIYF
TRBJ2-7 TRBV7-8 CASRSTGTNEQYF
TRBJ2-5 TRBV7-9 CASSLGLAGAGKETQYF
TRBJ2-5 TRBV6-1 CASSERASGGQETQYF
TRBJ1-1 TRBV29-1 CSADRGATEAFF
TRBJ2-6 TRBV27 CASRDQGVGANVLTF
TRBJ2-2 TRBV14 CASSRNRGQHGELFF
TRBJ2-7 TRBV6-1 CASSERRSYEQYF
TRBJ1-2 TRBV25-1 CASSESWGGYTF
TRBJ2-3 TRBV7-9 CASSLVGLAGGITDTQYF
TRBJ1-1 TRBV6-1 CASGLGADGTEAFF
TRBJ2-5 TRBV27 CASSFGPEETQYF
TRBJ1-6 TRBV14 CASSQDQQPYSPLHF